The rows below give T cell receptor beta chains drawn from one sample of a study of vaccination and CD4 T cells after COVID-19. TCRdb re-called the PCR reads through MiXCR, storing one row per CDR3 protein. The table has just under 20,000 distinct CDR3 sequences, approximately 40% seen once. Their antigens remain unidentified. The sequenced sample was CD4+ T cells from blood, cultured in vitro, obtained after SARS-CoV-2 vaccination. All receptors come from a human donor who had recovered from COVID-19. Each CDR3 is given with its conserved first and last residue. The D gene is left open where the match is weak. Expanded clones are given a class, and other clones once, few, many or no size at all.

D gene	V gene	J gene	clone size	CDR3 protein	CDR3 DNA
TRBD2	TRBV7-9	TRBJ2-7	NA	CASSLNVQGLELYEQYF	TGTGCCAGCAGCTTAAATGTACAGGGACTAGAGCTCTACGAGCAGTACTTC
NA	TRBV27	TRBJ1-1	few	CASRSGSTEAFF	TGTGCCAGCCGGTCGGGTAGCACTGAAGCTTTCTTT
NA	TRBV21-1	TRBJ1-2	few	CASSKQGPELFGYTF	TGTGCCAGCAGCAAACAGGGACCAGAGCTCTTTGGCTACACCTTC
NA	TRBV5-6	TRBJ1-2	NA	CASSLVAGRENGYTF	TGTGCCAGCAGCTTGGTGGCAGGGCGAGAGAATGGCTACACCTTC
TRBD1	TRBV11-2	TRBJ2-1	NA	CASSGQGEQFF	TGTGCCAGCAGCGGACAGGGCGAGCAGTTCTTC
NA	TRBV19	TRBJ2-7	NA	CASSSLGHNYEQYF	TGTGCCAGTAGTTCTTTGGGACATAACTACGAGCAGTACTTC
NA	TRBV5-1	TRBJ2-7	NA	CASSPNGQYYEQYF	TGCGCCAGCAGCCCCAATGGGCAGTACTACGAGCAGTACTTC
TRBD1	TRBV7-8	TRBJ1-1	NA	CASSLVLWTGGNTEAFF	TGTGCCAGCAGCTTAGTTCTCTGGACAGGGGGTAACACTGAAGCTTTCTTT
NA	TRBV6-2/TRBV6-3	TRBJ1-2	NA	CASSTGQPGYTF	TGTGCCAGCAGTACCGGACAGCCCGGCTACACCTTC
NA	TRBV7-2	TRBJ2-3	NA	CASSFWTSTDTQYF	TGTGCCAGCAGCTTCTGGACCTCCACAGATACGCAGTATTTT
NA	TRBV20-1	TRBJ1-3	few	CSALKSGLGNTIYF	TGCAGTGCTCTCAAGTCCGGACTTGGAAACACCATATATTTT
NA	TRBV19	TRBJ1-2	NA	CASSLGAGSKGYTF	TGTGCCAGTAGTCTTGGGGCTGGATCCAAGGGCTACACCTTC
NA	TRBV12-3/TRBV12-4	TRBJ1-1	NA	CASSAGTSNTEAFF	TGTGCCAGCAGCGCAGGGACCTCAAACACTGAAGCTTTCTTT
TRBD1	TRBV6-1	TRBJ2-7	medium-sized	CASRVRTGDSYEQYF	TGTGCCAGCAGGGTCCGGACAGGGGACTCCTACGAGCAGTACTTC
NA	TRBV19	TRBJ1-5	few	CASSTTATGLSNQPQHF	TGTGCCAGTAGTACTACCGCGACAGGATTAAGCAATCAGCCCCAGCATTTT
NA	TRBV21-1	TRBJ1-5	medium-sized	CASSPAPGGQPQHF	TGTGCCAGCAGCCCTGCCCCGGGAGGCCAGCCCCAGCATTTT
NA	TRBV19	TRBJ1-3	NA	CASSDSGNTIYF	TGTGCCAGTAGTGACTCTGGAAACACCATATATTTT
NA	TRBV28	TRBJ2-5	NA	CASRRGSGQETQYF	TGTGCCAGCAGGAGGGGAAGCGGCCAAGAGACCCAGTACTTC
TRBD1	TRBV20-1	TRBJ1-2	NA	CSASIGQASSHGYTF	TGCAGTGCTAGTATAGGACAGGCCTCTAGCCATGGCTACACCTTC
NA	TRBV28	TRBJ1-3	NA	CASYYQGWGGNTIYF	TGTGCCAGTTATTATCAGGGGTGGGGAGGAAACACCATATATTTT
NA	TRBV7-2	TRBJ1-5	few	CASSLDVGGQPQHF	TGTGCCAGCAGCTTAGATGTAGGGGGTCAGCCCCAGCATTTT
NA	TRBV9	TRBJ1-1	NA	CASSVDTLNTEAFF	TGTGCCAGCAGCGTAGACACCTTGAACACTGAAGCTTTCTTT
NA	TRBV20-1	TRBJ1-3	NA	CSARGGSSGNTIYF	TGCAGTGCTAGAGGGGGGTCCTCTGGAAACACCATATATTTT
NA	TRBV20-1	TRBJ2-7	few	CSAREHPPNEQYF	TGCAGTGCTAGAGAGCACCCACCCAACGAGCAGTACTTC
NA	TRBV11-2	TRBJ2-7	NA	CASSFLGGPSYEQYF	TGTGCCAGCAGCTTTTTAGGGGGGCCCTCCTACGAGCAGTACTTC
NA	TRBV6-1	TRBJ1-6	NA	CASRRGTNSPLHF	TGTGCCAGCCGGAGGGGCACAAATTCACCCCTCCACTTT
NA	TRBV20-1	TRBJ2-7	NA	CSATKGSGGIYEQYF	TGCAGTGCCACAAAAGGTTCGGGCGGGATCTACGAGCAGTACTTC
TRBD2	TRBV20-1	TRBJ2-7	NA	CSARDQAGGHSYEQYF	TGCAGTGCTAGAGATCAAGCGGGGGGGCACTCCTACGAGCAGTACTTC